Presented here are 19 T cell receptor beta chains from one specimen sequenced in a study of blood T cells in healthy people across ages. The second PCR ran about 6 to 12 cycles with a sample-barcoded 5' primer and J-beta primers. MiXCR, applied by TCRdb to the 5' RACE reads, yields one record per CDR3 protein. This table holds approximately 2,000,000 distinct CDR3 sequences, about two fifths found once. Input material: blood. The receptors here all came from a human donor in good health.

There are a few counts of this clonotype. The CDR3, as DNA: TGTGCCAGCAGCCGGGACAGGGGGCAAGGAACTAATGAAAAACTGTTTTTT. It translates to CASSRDRGQGTNEKLFF. This chain uses TRBV7-2 with TRBJ1-4, with TRBD1 matching over 12 bases. This CDR3 is 17 amino acids long. J was trimmed by 1 base and V by 5 bases; bases with no gene match: 5. The germline CDR1 and CDR2 sequences are SGHTA and FQGNSA. Full variable domain (remainder filled in from reference TRBV7-2 and TRBJ1-4): GAGVSQSPSNKVTEKGKDVELRCDPISGHTALYWYRQSLGQGLEFLIYFQGNSAPDKSGLPSDRFSAERTGGSVSTLTIQRTQQEDSAVYLCASSRDRGQGTNEKLFFGSGTQLSVL.

This clonotype turned up a few times. This sequence joins TRBV6-1 and TRBJ1-2; D gene unclear. CDR1 MNHNS and CDR2 SASEGT come from the germline V gene. With 3 bases removed from V and 6 bases from J, the gap between germline ends came to 14 bases. This CDR3 spans 14 amino acids. As DNA, the CDR3 is TGTGCCAGCAGTGAGTTCGGGCAGGCTAATGGCTACACCTTC. It specifies CASSEFGQANGYTF.

The sample holds a few counts of this clonotype. The rearrangement links TRBV7-2 to TRBJ2-1; D is perhaps TRBD1 (6 bases). The CDR3 covers 13 residues. V was cut by 7 bases and J by 5 bases, with 12 bases left in between. Germline CDR1 is SGHTA and CDR2 is FQGNSA. In DNA, the CDR3 is TGTGCCAGCACCAGGACAGCCAACAATGAGCAGTTCTTC. It codes for CASTRTANNEQFF.

This clonotype was detected once. The chain carries TRBV6-6 and TRBJ2-5; TRBD1 matches 10 bases. Losses at the gene ends were 2 bases for V and 5 bases for J; bases not matched to a gene: 11. The CDR3 spans 17 residues. The germline V gene encodes CDR1 MNHNY and CDR2 SVGAGI (reference sequence). CDR3 residues: CASSYAPDRGWDETQYF. CDR3 sequence (DNA): TGTGCCAGCAGTTACGCCCCGGACAGGGGGTGGGATGAGACCCAGTACTTC.

This clonotype appeared a few times. The chain combines TRBV20-1 with TRBJ2-2; 10 bases match TRBD2. The CDR3 contains 14 residues. With 6 bases clipped from V and 6 bases from J, the junction kept 7 bases outside the gene matches. From germline, CDR1 is DFQATT and CDR2 SNEGSKA (reference sequence). The CDR3 coding sequence is TGCAGTGCCCGGAGCGGGGGGGCCGCCGGGGAGCTGTTTTTT. It translates to CSARSGGAAGELFF.

The CDR3 coding sequence is TGTGCCAGCAGCTCCTGGGGACCGATGAACACTGAAGCTTTCTTT. It is translated as CASSSWGPMNTEAFF. The chain carries TRBV7-9 and TRBJ1-1; D possibly corresponds to TRBD1 (5 bases). CDR1 SEHNR and CDR2 FQNEAQ come from the germline V gene (reference sequence). V was clipped by 4 bases and J by 0 bases, with 12 bases between them. This CDR3 spans 15 amino acids. The entire variable domain, with the rest obtained from reference TRBV7-9 and TRBJ1-1, is as follows: DTGVSQNPRHKITKRGQNVTFRCDPISEHNRLYWYRQTLGQGPEFLTYFQNEAQLEKSRLLSDRFSAERPKGSFSTLEIQRTEQGDSAMYLCASSSWGPMNTEAFFGQGTRLTVV.

The chain carries TRBV14 and TRBJ2-1; 9 bases align to TRBD2. With V trimmed by 2 bases and J by 6 bases, 5 bases remained unmatched. Germline V gene sequence: CDR1 SGHDN, CDR2 FVKESK. The CDR3 runs 15 residues. For the CDR3, the DNA is TGTGCCAGCAGCCAATACAGCGGGGGGCTCAATGAGCAGTTCTTC. It codes for CASSQYSGGLNEQFF.

The chain recombines TRBV7-3 with TRBJ2-4, with D unclear. In germline, CDR1 is SGHTA, CDR2 FQGTGA. The CDR3 covers 13 residues. Trimming cost V 5 bases and J 3 bases, with 8 bases left between them. CDR3 nucleotide sequence: TGTGCCAGCAGCCCCTTGCTCAAAAACATTCAGTACTTC. Translated: CASSPLLKNIQYF.

The V and J genes are TRBV24-1 and TRBJ1-2, with 7 bases matching TRBD1. The trim removed 0 bases at V and 8 bases at J, leaving 2 bases unmatched. CDR1 is KGHDR, CDR2 SFDVKD, per germline. The CDR3 loop spans 13 amino acids. The CDR3 nucleotides read TGTGCCACCAGTGATTTGCAGGGGGGAGGCTACACCTTC. The encoded protein is CATSDLQGGGYTF.

This clonotype was seen repeatedly, ten times or more. The chain couples TRBV4-3 to TRBJ2-1, with 7 bases identical to TRBD1. The junction had 5 bases not matched to a gene; V was cut back by 4 bases and J by 5 bases. CDR1 is LGHNA and CDR2 is YSLEER in the germline V gene. The CDR3 spans 14 residues. CDR3 loop: CASSPGTVHNEQFF. As DNA, the CDR3 is TGCGCCAGCAGCCCGGGGACAGTTCACAATGAGCAGTTCTTC.

The V call is TRBV7-6, the J call TRBJ2-1; weak D call: TRBD2 (6 bases). From germline, CDR1 is SGHVS and CDR2 FNYEAQ. The CDR3 has 14 residues. V lost 6 bases to trimming and J lost 6 bases, with 15 bases between them. Here the CDR3 reads CASRDGRRGNEQFF. CDR3 DNA: TGTGCCAGCAGGGATGGTAGGAGGGGCAATGAGCAGTTCTTC.

This clonotype occurred once. A read error is possible here, since a much larger clone lies one base away. The chain is built from TRBV7-9 and TRBJ2-2; D not certain. The ends were cut back, 6 bases at V and 5 bases at J, with 7 bases in the middle. Germline CDR1 and CDR2: SEHNR and FQNEAQ (reference sequence). The CDR3 loop spans 12 amino acids. CDR3: CASSFKTGELFF. The CDR3 DNA is TGTGCCAGCAGTTTTAAGACCGGGGAGCTGTTTTTT.

This clonotype turned up a few times. The chain combines TRBV28 with TRBJ2-5; D unresolved. This CDR3 spans 12 amino acids. Per germline, CDR1 MDHEN and CDR2 SYDVKM. Trimming cost V 5 bases and J 5 bases, with 9 bases left between them. The chain's CDR3 is CASSVMVETQYF. The CDR3, as DNA: TGTGCCAGCAGTGTAATGGTTGAGACCCAGTACTTC.

In this sample, this clonotype turned up a few times. The chain links TRBV5-1 to TRBJ2-3; 7 bases match TRBD1. This CDR3 region has 16 residues. J lost 2 bases, V lost 2 bases, and 8 bases had no gene match. CDR1 SGHRS and CDR2 YFSETQ come from the germline V gene. CDR3 sequence reads: CASSLETGLITDTQYF. The CDR3 nucleotides are TGCGCCAGCAGCTTAGAGACAGGGTTAATCACAGATACGCAGTATTTT.

Regarding this clonotype: The junction does not match germline at one end; this may be a read error. V is TRBV15 and J is TRBJ1-5; possibly TRBD1 for D (6 bases). CDR3 length equals 14 residues. The V gene's germline CDR1 is LNHNV and CDR2 YYDKDF (reference sequence). CDR3 bases: TGTGCCACCAGCAGAACAGGGTTCAATCAACCCCAGCATTTT. This translates into CATSRTGFNQPQHF.

The chain links TRBV20-1 to TRBJ1-2; D remains ambiguous. V shed 0 bases and J shed 8 bases, with 10 bases lying between them. The CDR3 has 12 amino acids. Germline CDR1 and CDR2: DFQATT and SNEGSKA (reference sequence). CDR3 bases: TGCAGTGCTAGAGAATCACGGGGAGGCTACACCTTC. It specifies CSARESRGGYTF.

This clonotype was seen a handful of times. The chain joins TRBV27 to TRBJ1-2, with D maybe TRBD1 (6 bases). The germline V gene has CDR1 MNHEY and CDR2 SMNVEV (reference sequence). Trimming removed 6 bases from V and 6 bases from J, with 17 bases in between. There are 14 residues in the CDR3. CDR3 region: CASRGTGSYDGYTF. The CDR3 coding sequence is TGTGCCAGCAGAGGTACAGGGTCTTACGATGGCTACACCTTC.

V and J are TRBV20-1 and TRBJ1-5, with unresolved D. V was pared by 0 bases and J by 4 bases, with 13 bases between. Germline lookup yields CDR1 DFQATT and CDR2 SNEGSKA (reference sequence). The CDR3 runs to 15 residues. The CDR3 region is CSARDEGIGNQPQHF. The CDR3 DNA sequence: TGCAGTGCTAGAGATGAAGGGATTGGGAATCAGCCCCAGCATTTT.

This clonotype was detected only a few times. The V and J genes are TRBV7-9 and TRBJ2-7; D unclear. The CDR3 length is 12 residues. Germline assignment: CDR1 SEHNR and CDR2 FQNEAQ (reference sequence). Trimming stripped 4 bases from V and 3 bases from J, with 7 bases between. CDR3 nucleotide sequence: TGTGCCAGCAGCTACCAATACTACGAGCAGTACTTC. It specifies CASSYQYYEQYF.